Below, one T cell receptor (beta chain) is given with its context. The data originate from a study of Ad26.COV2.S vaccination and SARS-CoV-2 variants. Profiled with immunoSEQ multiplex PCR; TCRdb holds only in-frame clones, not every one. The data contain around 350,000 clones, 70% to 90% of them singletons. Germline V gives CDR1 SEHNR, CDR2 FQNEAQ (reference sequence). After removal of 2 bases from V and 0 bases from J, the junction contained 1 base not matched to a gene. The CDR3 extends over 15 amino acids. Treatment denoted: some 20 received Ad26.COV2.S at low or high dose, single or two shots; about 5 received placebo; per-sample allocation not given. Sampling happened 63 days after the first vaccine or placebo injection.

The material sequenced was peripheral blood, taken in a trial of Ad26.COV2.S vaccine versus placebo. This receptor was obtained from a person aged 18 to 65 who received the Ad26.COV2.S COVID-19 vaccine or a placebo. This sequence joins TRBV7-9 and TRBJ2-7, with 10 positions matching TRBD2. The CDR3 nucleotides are TGTGCCAGCAGCTTAACTAGCGGGGCCTCCTACGAGCAGTACTTC. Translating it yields CASSLTSGASYEQYF. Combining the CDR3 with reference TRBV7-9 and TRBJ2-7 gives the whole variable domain DTGVSQNPRHKITKRGQNVTFRCDPISEHNRLYWYRQTLGQGPEFLTYFQNEAQLEKSRLLSDRFSAERPKGSFSTLEIQRTEQGDSAMYLCASSLTSGASYEQYFGPGTRLTVT.